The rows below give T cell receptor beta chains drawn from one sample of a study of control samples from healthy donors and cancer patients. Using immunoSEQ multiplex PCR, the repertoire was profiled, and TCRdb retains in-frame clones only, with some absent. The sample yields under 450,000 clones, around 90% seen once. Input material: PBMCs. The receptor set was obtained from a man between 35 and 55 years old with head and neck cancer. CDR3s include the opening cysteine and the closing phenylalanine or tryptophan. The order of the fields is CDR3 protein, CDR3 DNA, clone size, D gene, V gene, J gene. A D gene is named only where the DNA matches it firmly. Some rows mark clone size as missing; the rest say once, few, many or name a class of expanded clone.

CASSPRGGIYGYTF,TGCGCCAGCTCCCCTCGAGGGGGAATCTATGGCTACACCTTC,NA,NA,TRBV4-3,TRBJ1-2
CASSIGGRSYSPLHF,TGTGCCAGTAGTATAGGGGGACGGAGCTATTCACCCCTCCACTTT,NA,NA,TRBV19,TRBJ1-6
CASSRDREVSNYGYTF,TGTGCCAGTAGCCGGGACAGGGAGGTCTCTAACTATGGCTACACCTTC,NA,TRBD1,TRBV19,TRBJ1-2
CASSAGDRGNTEAFF,TGTGCCAGCAGTGCCGGGGACAGAGGGAACACTGAAGCTTTCTTT,once,TRBD1,TRBV6-2/TRBV6-3,TRBJ1-1
CAWSVGTGNEKLFF,TGTGCCTGGAGTGTCGGGACAGGGAATGAAAAACTGTTTTTT,NA,TRBD1,TRBV30,TRBJ1-4
CAISEPGVGNEQFF,TGTGCCATCAGTGAGCCAGGGGTGGGGAATGAGCAGTTCTTC,NA,NA,TRBV10-3,TRBJ2-1
CASSLGGTIDYEQYF,TGTGCCAGCAGCTTAGGCGGGACGATAGACTACGAGCAGTACTTC,NA,NA,TRBV13,TRBJ2-7
CASAGLLYPYNEQFF,TGTGCTAGTGCTGGACTCCTCTATCCCTACAATGAGCAGTTCTTC,NA,NA,TRBV12-5,TRBJ2-1
CASSYSSASGDINVDTQYF,TGTGCCAGCAGTTACTCTTCGGCTAGCGGGGATATCAATGTGGATACGCAGTATTTT,NA,TRBD2,TRBV6-2/TRBV6-3,TRBJ2-3
CASKGGQQEPLHF,TGTGCCAGTAAAGGGGGACAGCAGGAACCCCTCCACTTT,NA,TRBD1,TRBV19,TRBJ1-6
CASSSNGTQHF,TGTGCCAGCAGCTCAAACGGCACCCAGCATTTT,NA,NA,TRBV7-6,TRBJ1-5
CAWTADRGAEQYF,TGTGCCTGGACCGCGGACAGGGGCGCCGAGCAGTACTTC,once,TRBD1,TRBV30,TRBJ2-7
CASSLDRGTSYEQYF,TGTGCCAGCAGCCTGGACAGGGGGACATCCTACGAGCAGTACTTC,NA,TRBD1,TRBV5-5,TRBJ2-7
CASSTRQGGSPLHF,TGTGCCAGCAGCACCCGACAGGGAGGCTCACCCCTCCACTTT,NA,TRBD1,TRBV9,TRBJ1-6
CASSPRGQGDYEQYF,TGTGCCAGCTCACCAAGGGGACAGGGGGACTACGAGCAGTACTTC,NA,TRBD1,TRBV18,TRBJ2-7
CASSYSWGAGQPQHF,TGTGCCAGCAGTTACTCGTGGGGGGCCGGTCAGCCCCAGCATTTT,NA,NA,TRBV6-5,TRBJ1-5
CASSLRGPGETQYF,TGTGCCAGCAGTTTAAGAGGGCCAGGGGAGACCCAGTACTTC,NA,NA,TRBV27,TRBJ2-5
CASSPPGGPYEQYF,TGCGCCAGCAGCCCGCCCGGAGGACCCTACGAGCAGTACTTC,NA,NA,TRBV4-1,TRBJ2-7
CASRTPSGDTIYF,TGTGCCAGCAGAACCCCCTCGGGTGACACCATATATTTT,NA,NA,TRBV6-5,TRBJ1-3
CASSLGRGATDYGYTF,TGTGCCAGCAGCTTAGGCCGGGGGGCTACGGACTATGGCTACACCTTC,NA,NA,TRBV13,TRBJ1-2
CASSRGTGVIGAFF,TGCGCCAGCAGCCGAGGGACAGGGGTAATCGGAGCTTTCTTT,NA,TRBD1,TRBV4-3,TRBJ1-1